The rows below give T cell receptor beta chains drawn from one sample of a study of blood T cell repertoires in COVID-19. Assay used: immunoSEQ multiplex PCR; TCRdb lists only in-frame clones, some missing. The table lists about 200,000 clones, 87% of them singletons. The sequencing sample was made of PBMCs or T cells enriched from blood (not recorded which). The receptors shown here come from a woman in her twenties or thirties who had recovered from COVID-19. Each CDR3 is given with its conserved first and last residue. D genes are given only for firm matches.

J: TRBJ2-7; V: TRBV29-1; D: -; DNA: TGCAGCGTTGAGCAGGTGGGCTCCTACGAGCAGTACTTC; CDR3: CSVEQVGSYEQYF
J: TRBJ1-2; V: TRBV27; D: -; DNA: TGTGCCAGCAGTTTACTCGGCAGCGGGCAGAGAAACTATGGCTACACCTTC; CDR3: CASSLLGSGQRNYGYTF
J: TRBJ2-7; V: TRBV4-1; D: -; DNA: TGCGCCAGCAGCCAAAAAACCGGAGGGTCCGAGCAGTACTTC; CDR3: CASSQKTGGSEQYF
J: TRBJ2-7; V: TRBV11-3; D: TRBD2; DNA: TGTGCCAGCAGCTCCGGGGGGGCTGTCGACGAGCAGTACTTC; CDR3: CASSSGGAVDEQYF
J: TRBJ1-1; V: TRBV7-3; D: TRBD1; DNA: TGTGCCAGCAGCTTACTAGGGGGCGCGCAGACTGAAGCTTTCTTT; CDR3: CASSLLGGAQTEAFF
J: TRBJ1-5; V: TRBV7-2; D: -; DNA: TGTGCCAGCAGCTTAGTCCAGGGATCCAATCAGCCCCAGCATTTT; CDR3: CASSLVQGSNQPQHF
J: TRBJ2-1; V: TRBV7-8; D: TRBD1; DNA: TGTGCCAGCAGCCGGGAGGACAGGGGTGGGAATGAGCAGTTCTTC; CDR3: CASSREDRGGNEQFF
J: TRBJ2-3; V: TRBV6-5; D: -; DNA: TGTGCCAGCAGTAGAGGAGAGGATACGCAGTATTTT; CDR3: CASSRGEDTQYF
J: TRBJ1-3; V: TRBV9; D: TRBD1; DNA: TGTGCCAGCAGCCAGACAGGGGGCTCTGGAAACACCATATATTTT; CDR3: CASSQTGGSGNTIYF
J: TRBJ1-2; V: TRBV15; D: -; DNA: TGTGCCACCAGCAGAGACGCCGGGATGGACTATGGCTACACCTTC; CDR3: CATSRDAGMDYGYTF
J: TRBJ2-7; V: TRBV6-2/TRBV6-3; D: TRBD1; DNA: TGTGCCAGCAGCCTGGGACAGGGTTCCTACGAGCAGTACTTC; CDR3: CASSLGQGSYEQYF